This entry lists 14 T cell receptor beta chains sequenced from one sample in a study of early T cells in non-severe SARS-CoV-2 infection. TCRdb re-analysed the 5' RACE reads in MiXCR, keeping a single row per CDR3 protein. The sample yields around 61,000 distinct CDR3 sequences, about 10% seen once. Sequencing used whole blood. These receptor sequences come from an adult who was a healthcare worker with PCR-confirmed SARS-CoV-2 infection or an uninfected control (not recorded which).

In its sample, this clonotype was seen many times. The chain employs TRBV7-3 and TRBJ2-2; D is ambiguous. Deletions cut 5 bases from V and 8 bases from J, with 15 bases between. The CDR3 extends over 14 amino acids. Germline CDR1 reads SGHTA; CDR2 reads FQGTGA. The CDR3 protein is CASSKGPDGGELFF. The CDR3 DNA follows: TGTGCCAGCAGCAAAGGTCCCGACGGGGGGGAGCTGTTTTTT.

This clonotype was seen many times. V gene TRBV9 combines with J gene TRBJ2-2; D is ambiguous. Germline V CDR1 and CDR2: SGDLS, YYNGEE. CDR3 length: 14 amino acids. Trimming shortened V by 4 bases and J by 0 bases, and 7 bases separated the two germline ends. The CDR3 spells CASSTRTNTGELFF. CDR3 nucleotides: TGTGCCAGCAGCACCAGAACGAACACCGGGGAGCTGTTTTTT.

This clonotype was counted only a few times. The rearrangement joins TRBV7-9 to TRBJ2-2; TRBD2 matches at 12 bases. Germline V gene data show CDR1 as SEHNR and CDR2 as FQNEAQ (reference sequence). Unmatched junction bases numbered 8, after V lost 5 bases and J lost 4 bases. This CDR3 comprises 17 residues. The CDR3 DNA follows: TGTGCCAGCAGCGAGAGACTAGCGGGAGCTATCACCGGGGAGCTGTTTTTT. Protein sequence: CASSERLAGAITGELFF.

This clonotype was observed a few times. The genes are TRBV30 and TRBJ1-5, with a possible D match to TRBD1 (5 bases). This CDR3 has 13 amino acids. Germline V gene data show CDR1 as GTSNPN and CDR2 as SVGIG (reference sequence). The V gene lost 6 bases and the J gene lost 5 bases, with 14 bases spanning the gap. CDR3 residues: CACQTARDQPQHF. The CDR3 DNA is TGTGCCTGCCAGACAGCGAGGGATCAGCCCCAGCATTTT.

This clonotype came up many times. The chain has TRBV12-3 or TRBV12-4 and TRBJ1-2; TRBD1 is a possible D gene (5 bases). V gave up 4 bases and J gave up 8 bases, with 14 bases separating them. This CDR3 is built from 13 residues. CDR3 loop: CASSSKGPEGYTF. The CDR3 nucleotides read TGTGCCAGCAGTTCAAAGGGGCCGGAAGGCTACACCTTC.

This chain links TRBV6-2 or TRBV6-3 with TRBJ2-7, with D perhaps TRBD1 or TRBD2 (5 bases each). CDR3 size: 13 residues. Germline V gives CDR1 MNHEY, CDR2 SVGEGT. The V end lost 5 bases, the J end lost 3 bases, and 11 bases lay between the germline ends. CDR3 bases: TGTGCCAGCAGTCCCCGGGGCTTCTACGAGCAGTACTTC. Protein sequence: CASSPRGFYEQYF.

A few counts support this clonotype. The V and J genes are TRBV24-1 and TRBJ2-1; D is ambiguous. V dropped 7 bases and J dropped 10 bases, with 10 bases sitting between them. CDR3 length: 11 amino acids. Per the germline V gene, CDR1 is KGHDR and CDR2 is SFDVKD. This CDR3 is CATSPGDEQFF. In nucleotides, the CDR3 is TGTGCCACCAGCCCGGGCGACGAGCAGTTCTTC.

In this sample, this clonotype turned up a few times. The chain is built from TRBV29-1 and TRBJ2-3; D unresolved. Trimming pared 6 bases from V and 3 bases from J, leaving 7 bases between. The CDR3 runs 11 residues. The germline V gene encodes CDR1 SQVTM and CDR2 ANQGSEA. The CDR3 spells CSVEYTDTQYF. The CDR3 DNA reads as TGCAGCGTCGAATATACAGATACGCAGTATTTT.

This clonotype has at least ten counts. CDR3 nucleotide sequence: TGCAGCGTTGAAGATCAGGTTCGGCTAGTCCCGAACATTCAGTACTTC. Protein: CSVEDQVRLVPNIQYF. The J gene is TRBJ2-4, the V gene TRBV29-1; D is undetermined. The germline V gene has CDR1 SQVTM and CDR2 ANQGSEA. The CDR3 is 16 residues long. Deletions cut 0 bases from V and 7 bases from J, with 19 bases between.

This clonotype was counted ten times or more. The chain couples TRBV6-2 or TRBV6-3 to TRBJ2-7; 13 nucleotides match TRBD2. This CDR3 contains 12 residues. CDR1 is MNHEY, CDR2 SVGEGT, per germline. Trimming removed 8 bases from V and 9 bases from J; junction bases left unmatched: 4. The CDR3 spells CASGLAGAMQYF. CDR3 coding DNA: TGTGCCAGCGGACTAGCGGGAGCCATGCAGTACTTC.

This clonotype has a count of ten or more. The chain carries TRBV2 and TRBJ2-1; 7 bases map to TRBD2. This CDR3 is built from 13 residues. With V trimmed by 10 bases and J by 9 bases, 12 bases remained unmatched. Germline V gene data show CDR1 as SNHLY and CDR2 as FYNNEI. The CDR3 protein is CATQPGGSAEQFF. The CDR3 nucleotides read TGTGCCACACAACCGGGGGGTTCGGCTGAGCAGTTCTTC.

This clonotype was counted many times. This sequence joins TRBV11-3 and TRBJ2-1; 9 positions match TRBD1. With V trimmed by 5 bases and J by 6 bases, 8 bases remained unmatched. This CDR3 contains 15 residues. Germline lookup yields CDR1 SGHNT and CDR2 YENEEA. CDR3 DNA: TGTGCCAGCAGCCGACCGGGACAGGGAGGCAATGAGCAGTTCTTC. Its protein product is CASSRPGQGGNEQFF.

This clonotype was picked up many times. V usage is TRBV15 and J usage is TRBJ2-5, with D maybe TRBD1 (6 bases). The CDR3 length is 17 residues. Trimming removed 6 bases at V and 1 base at J, with 21 bases between. Looked up from germline, CDR1 is LNHNV and CDR2 is YYDKDF (reference sequence). This CDR3 reads CATRTDLRGHTQETQYF. The CDR3 region has the DNA TGTGCCACCAGGACTGACTTAAGGGGACACACCCAAGAGACCCAGTACTTC.

This clonotype came up many times. J is TRBJ1-5 and V is TRBV6-5; D gene uncertain. Trimming took 6 bases from V and 3 from J, leaving 9 bases between them. The CDR3 spans 13 residues. CDR1 is MNHEY and CDR2 is SVGAGI in the germline V gene. Here the CDR3 DNA reads TGTGCCAGCAGGCAGGCAATCAATCAGCCCCAGCATTTT. Translation gives CASRQAINQPQHF.